This paragraph reports one T cell receptor (beta chain). The record originates from a study of OX40 agonist ivuxolimab in advanced cancers. J gave up 8 bases and V 3 bases, and 10 bases lay outside the gene matches. Germline V CDR1 and CDR2: SGDLS, YYNGEE. The CDR3 runs 14 residues. The repertoire was sequenced with immunoSEQ multiplex PCR; TCRdb's copy has only in-frame clones and lacks some. The table includes some 22,000 clones, about 75% detected once. The chain has TRBV9 and TRBJ1-2, with 7 bases matching TRBD1. This TCR came from an adult with an advanced solid tumor such as melanoma, head and neck, liver or kidney cancer. The sequencing here drew on CD4+ or CD8+ T cells sorted from blood, taken in a trial of the OX40 agonist ivuxolimab. CDR3 in DNA: TGTGCCAGCAGCGCCCAACAGGGGTTGTGGGGCTACACCTTC. It codes for CASSAQQGLWGYTF.